Shown below are 27 T cell receptor beta chains from a single sample sequenced in a study of CD8+ T cells in alopecia areata. Cutaneous lymph node cells were pooled, and they were sorted using CD4, CD8alpha, NKG2D, NKG2ACE and other markers. TCR sequencing used cDNA made by reverse transcription of extracted RNA. The data were produced by immunoSEQ multiplex PCR, yet TCRdb's version contains in-frame clones alone and is incomplete. There are approximately 280,000 clones in the sample, none observed a single time. Sequenced sample: CD4+ T cells sorted from a lymph node. Receptors were obtained from a C3H/HeJ mouse with alopecia areata. MHC haplotype here: H2-k.

Regarding this clone: Gene names and germline match the mouse. The CDR3 end lies 4 residues beyond the end of the read and is filled in from the germline J gene. This chain links TRBV5 with TRBJ1-2; 12 nucleotides line up with TRBD1. The CDR3 spans 17 residues. Germline V lookup: CDR1 LGHNA, CDR2 YNLKQL (reference sequence). V shed 0 bases and J 2 bases; nucleotides not matched to a gene: 4. The CDR3 sequence is CASSQDGTGGENSDYTF. The sequenced part of the CDR3 DNA is TGTGCCAGCAGCCAAGATGGGACAGGGGGCGAGAACTCC.

Remarks on this clone: Germline and genes here are mouse. The read finishes 4 residues shy of the CDR3 end, and the germline J gene is used to complete it. The J gene is TRBJ1-1, the V gene TRBV13-1, with D possibly TRBD1 on 6 matching bases. Germline V gene sequence: CDR1 NSHNY, CDR2 SYGAGN. This CDR3 has 14 amino acids. V was shortened by 2 bases and J by 1 base, with 9 bases between the two germline ends. CDR3 DNA (partial): TGTGCCAGCAGTGAGTCACAGGGAAACACA. Residues: CASSESQGNT. The complete CDR3 reads CASSESQGNTEVFF.

This clone has only a few counts. Mouse gene names apply. The sequenced fragment ends 4 residues before the CDR3 boundary, so the rest is inferred from the germline J gene. This chain joins TRBV19 and TRBJ2-1, with TRBD2 matching over 9 bases. Germline V gene data show CDR1 as FNHDT and CDR2 as SITEND (reference sequence). The CDR3 runs 12 residues. CDR3 DNA, as far as it was read: TGTGCCACGTGGGGGGGCGCTTCT. Protein product: CATWGGAS. The CDR3 in full is CATWGGASEQFF.

This clone was detected only a few times. Germline and genes: mouse. The CDR3 end is not reached by the read, which stops 4 residues before it; the germline J gene fills it in. Distinct nucleotide sequences in the sample also encode this CDR3. The rearrangement links TRBV13-3 to TRBJ2-5; 7 nucleotides agree with TRBD1. The V segment lost 2 bases and the J segment 0 bases; nucleotides outside the gene matches: 0. The CDR3 consists of 14 residues. Germline-derived CDR1 and CDR2 are NNHDY and SYVADS. The part of the CDR3 DNA that was read is TGTGCCAGCAGTGACAGGGGGAACCAAGAC. Its translation: CASSDRGNQD. The whole CDR3 region reads CASSDRGNQDTQYF.

This clone occurred a few times. Gene names denote mouse genes. The read is 4 residues too short to cover the CDR3 end, so that end is filled in from the germline J gene. V usage is TRBV5 and J usage is TRBJ2-1; 14 positions agree with TRBD2. J lost 6 bases, V lost 2 bases, and 3 bases had no gene match. Per germline, CDR1 LGHNA and CDR2 YNLKQL (reference sequence). The CDR3 is 16 residues long. The CDR3 DNA, read in part, is TGTGCCAGCAGCCAACCGGGACTGGGGGGGCTTGCT. It translates to CASSQPGLGGLA. The entire CDR3 protein is CASSQPGLGGLAEQFF.

This clone was observed a handful of times. These gene names are mouse names. The read falls 4 residues short of the CDR3 end, and the missing part is taken from the germline J gene. This CDR3 is also generated by other DNA sequences in the sample. The V call is TRBV13-2, the J call TRBJ2-5; D perhaps matches TRBD1 (5 bases). V was pared by 0 bases and J by 1 base, with 9 bases between. Germline CDR1 reads NNHNN; CDR2 reads SYGAGS (reference sequence). The CDR3 has 15 amino acids. The CDR3 sequence: CASGDAGRDQDTQYF. The CDR3 bases that were read are TGTGCCAGCGGTGATGCGGGCAGGGACCAAGAC.

Comment on this clone: Mouse gene names apply. The DNA ends 4 residues before the CDR3 does, and the rest of the CDR3 is filled in from the germline J gene. This rearrangement joins TRBV13-3 to TRBJ2-3; 8 nucleotides align to TRBD2. The germline V gene encodes CDR1 NNHDY and CDR2 SYVADS. The CDR3 is 15 amino acids. The trim removed 5 bases at V and 0 bases at J, leaving 5 bases unmatched. The sequenced CDR3 bases are TGTGCCAGCAGGAGGTCTGGGGGGAGTGCAGAA. Its protein product is CASRRSGGSAE. Given in full, the CDR3 is CASRRSGGSAETLYF.

Remarks on this clone: Gene names are the mouse ones. The read finishes 4 residues shy of the CDR3 end, and the germline J gene is used to complete it. This chain uses TRBV29 with TRBJ1-2, with TRBD1 as a possible D gene (6 bases). In germline, CDR1 is MSHET, CDR2 SYDVDS. This CDR3 has 14 amino acids. V gave up 4 bases and J gave up 1 base, with 10 bases separating them. The part of the CDR3 DNA that was read is TGTGCTAGCAGTTGGGGCAGGGGAAACTCC. This encodes CASSWGRGNS. The CDR3 in its entirety is CASSWGRGNSDYTF.

Comments on this clone: The listed genes are named as in mouse. The CDR3 sequence: CASSDGTASAETLYF. The CDR3 bases that were read are TGTGCCAGCAGTGATGGGACAGCTAGTGCAGAA. This chain uses TRBV13-1 with TRBJ2-3, with D tentatively TRBD1 (6 bases). The read is 4 residues too short to cover the CDR3 end, so that end is filled in from the germline J gene. CDR1 NSHNY and CDR2 SYGAGN come from the germline V gene. With 0 bases removed from V and 0 bases from J, the gap between germline ends came to 8 bases. The CDR3 covers 15 residues.

The table lists this clone with a few counts. Here the gene names and germline are mouse. With the read ending 4 residues before the CDR3 end, the germline J gene is used to fill in that end. This chain links TRBV19 with TRBJ2-7; D is unresolved. This CDR3 comprises 13 residues. Germline V gives CDR1 FNHDT, CDR2 SITEND (reference sequence). The covered CDR3 bases are TGTGCCAGCAGTATCAAACAGAGTTAT. It specifies CASSIKQSY. From start to end, the CDR3 is CASSIKQSYEQYF.

This clone has just a few counts. Gene names and germline refer to mouse. The sequence runs out 4 residues before the end of the CDR3; the remainder is reconstructed from the germline J gene. The chain has TRBV17 and TRBJ2-1; 12 nucleotides match TRBD2. The CDR3 consists of 17 residues. J was trimmed by 1 base and V by 6 bases; bases with no gene match: 7. Germline CDR1 and CDR2: MNHDT and YYDKIL. CDR3 sequence reads: CASSRTGGGPNYAEQFF. The part of the CDR3 DNA that was read is TGTGCTAGCAGCCGGACTGGGGGGGGCCCGAACTATGCT.

Concerning this clone itself: Genes here carry mouse names. The read falls 4 residues short of the CDR3 end, and the missing part is taken from the germline J gene. V is TRBV13-1 and J is TRBJ1-2; TRBD1 matches at 8 bases. V shed 5 bases and J 4 bases; nucleotides not matched to a gene: 4. The CDR3 length is 13 residues. Germline CDR1 reads NSHNY; CDR2 reads SYGAGN. Partial CDR3 DNA: TGTGCCAGCAGGGACAGGGAAGGCTCC. Translation gives CASRDREGS. The full CDR3 reads CASRDREGSDYTF.

About this clone: Gene and germline names: mouse. The read falls 4 residues short of the CDR3 end, and the missing part is taken from the germline J gene. Other DNA sequences from this sample encode an identical CDR3 as well. The chain employs TRBV5 and TRBJ1-1; 7 bases are a match to TRBD1. Germline CDR1 is LGHNA and CDR2 is YNLKQL (reference sequence). The CDR3 runs 15 residues. The ends lost 4 bases at V and 0 bases at J; junction bases unmatched: 5. This CDR3 is CASSPPGTANTEVFF. The part of the CDR3 DNA that was read is TGTGCCAGCAGCCCGCCCGGGACAGCAAACACA.

This clone showed up just a few times. Mouse gene names apply. The observed sequence ends 4 residues before the CDR3 terminus, with the missing tail filled in from the germline J gene. V gene TRBV19 combines with J gene TRBJ2-3; 7 nucleotides agree with TRBD1. Germline trimming cut 6 bases from V and 0 bases from J; bases unmatched to any gene: 4. CDR1 is FNHDT and CDR2 is SITEND in the germline V gene (reference sequence). The CDR3 consists of 14 residues. CDR3 protein: CASNRGGSAETLYF. CDR3 bases read: TGTGCCAGCAACAGGGGTGGAAGTGCAGAA.

Remarks on this clone: Genes here carry mouse names. The DNA ends 4 residues before the CDR3 does, and the rest of the CDR3 is filled in from the germline J gene. V usage is TRBV13-1 and J usage is TRBJ2-5, with D uncertain. Looked up from germline, CDR1 is NSHNY and CDR2 is SYGAGN. This CDR3 is built from 11 residues. V lost 6 bases and J lost 3, with 5 bases in between. The CDR3 spells CASTPQDTQYF. The DNA read from the CDR3 is TGTGCCAGCACCCCTCAAGAC.

To note about this clone: Mouse gene names and germline throughout. The read comes to an end 4 residues before the CDR3 does, leaving the germline J gene to fill in the end. The chain recombines TRBV19 with TRBJ2-1; 9 nucleotides line up with TRBD1. Germline V lookup: CDR1 FNHDT, CDR2 SITEND (reference sequence). CDR3 length: 15 amino acids. Trimming removed 2 bases from V and 6 bases from J; junction bases left unmatched: 6. The CDR3 sequence is CASSIPGQGVAEQFF. The sequenced part of the CDR3 DNA is TGTGCCAGCAGTATCCCGGGACAGGGTGTTGCT. The complete variable domain, with remaining parts taken from reference TRBV19 and TRBJ2-1, reads GGIITQTPKFLIGQEGQKLTLKCQQNFNHDTMYWYRQDSGKGLRLIYYSITENDLQKGDLSEGYDASREKKSSFSLTVTSAQKNEMAVFLCASSIPGQGVAEQFFGPGTRLTVL.

This clone came up a few times. The gene names here belong to mouse. The read ends 3 residues early relative to the CDR3; the germline J gene fills the gap. V and J are TRBV19 and TRBJ1-6; D might be TRBD1 (6 bases). TRBJ1-6 is treated as an ORF (open reading frame) with a function not yet certain. The V end lost 5 bases, the J end lost 0 bases, and 12 bases lay between the germline ends. Germline loops: CDR1 FNHDT, CDR2 SITEND (reference sequence). CDR3 length equals 16 residues. CDR3 amino acids: CASSPGTISYNSPLYF. The CDR3 DNA, read in part, is TGTGCCAGCAGCCCCGGGACAATTTCCTATAATTCGCCC.

Notes on this clone: Genes here carry mouse names. The read ends 4 residues shy of where the CDR3 ends; the end is completed using the germline J gene. This chain uses TRBV13-3 with TRBJ2-3; TRBD2 agrees at 8 bases. V shed 4 bases and J 0 bases; nucleotides not matched to a gene: 4. The germline V gene has CDR1 NNHDY and CDR2 SYVADS. The length of the CDR3 is 15 residues. The DNA read from the CDR3 is TGTGCCAGCAGTCCGACTGGGGTTAGTGCAGAA. It yields the protein CASSPTGVSAE. The CDR3 as a whole reads CASSPTGVSAETLYF.

Notes on this clone: Gene names refer to mouse genes. The CDR3 reads CAWSMGLGAETLYF. The CDR3 DNA, read in part, is TGTGCCTGGAGTATGGGACTGGGGGCAGAA. J is TRBJ2-3 and V is TRBV31; TRBD2 aligns across 10 bases. The DNA ends 4 residues before the CDR3 does, and the rest of the CDR3 is filled in from the germline J gene. CDR1 and CDR2 (germline): GKSSPN, SITVG. Unmatched junction bases numbered 2, after V lost 2 bases and J lost 3 bases. The CDR3 sequence is 14 residues long.

This clone was picked up a small number of times. All gene names here are mouse names. The read terminates 3 residues ahead of where the CDR3 ends, so the germline J gene completes it. This sample also contains other DNA sequences that code for the same CDR3. This chain links TRBV19 with TRBJ1-6, with D hard to call. TRBJ1-6 is flagged as an ORF with uncertain function. Germline CDR1 is FNHDT and CDR2 is SITEND (reference sequence). V lost 5 bases and J lost 4, with 7 bases in between. The CDR3 spans 13 residues. Incomplete CDR3 DNA: TGTGCCAGCAGCCCTCAGTATAATTCGCCC. Protein product: CASSPQYNSP. The entire CDR3 protein reads CASSPQYNSPLYF.

Comments on this clone: Mouse gene names apply. The read halts 4 residues ahead of the CDR3 end, with the missing end drawn from the germline J gene. The chain carries TRBV31 and TRBJ1-2; maybe TRBD1 (5 bases). The germline V gene encodes CDR1 GKSSPN and CDR2 SITVG. V was trimmed by 0 bases and J by 0 bases, leaving 11 bases between them. The CDR3 sequence is 15 residues long. The sequenced part of the CDR3 DNA is TGTGCCTGGAGTCTAAGGACAAATGCAAACTCC. Protein: CAWSLRTNANS. The full CDR3 protein reads CAWSLRTNANSDYTF.

This clone came up a few times. Gene names follow the mouse nomenclature. The read ends 4 residues early relative to the CDR3; the germline J gene fills the gap. The rearrangement joins TRBV13-1 to TRBJ1-2, with 8 bases lining up with TRBD1. The CDR3 is 15 amino acids. CDR1 and CDR2 (germline): NSHNY, SYGAGN. The covered CDR3 bases are TGTGCCAGCAGTGATGCTCCAGGGGGCTGGTCC. The encoded protein is CASSDAPGGWS. The whole CDR3 sequence reads CASSDAPGGWSDYTF.

This clone appeared many times. Gene names and germline match the mouse. Partial CDR3 DNA: TGTGCCAGCAGCCAAGAGGGGGCGAACTATGCT. It translates to CASSQEGANYA. The CDR3 as a whole reads CASSQEGANYAEQFF. This chain joins TRBV5 and TRBJ2-1, with D possibly called TRBD1 or TRBD2 (6 bases each). The read terminates 4 residues before the CDR3 end, so the remaining end is supplied by the germline J gene. CDR1 is LGHNA, CDR2 YNLKQL, per germline (reference sequence). CDR3 length: 15 residues. The germline V and J ends were trimmed by 0 bases and 1 base, with 7 bases remaining between them.

This clone has just a few counts. The gene names here belong to mouse. The CDR3 goes on 4 residues after the read ends, and that part is filled in from the germline J gene. The chain combines TRBV1 with TRBJ1-2, with 8 bases that match TRBD1. Trimming at V came to 3 bases and at J to 4 bases, leaving 4 bases not matched to a gene. The CDR3 is 14 amino acids. Per the germline V gene, CDR1 is NSQYPW and CDR2 is LRSPGD (reference sequence). The CDR3 reads CTCSASGGFSDYTF. Incomplete CDR3 DNA: TGCACCTGCAGTGCCTCAGGGGGCTTCTCC.

This clone showed up just a few times. The gene names given are mouse names. Read sequence stops 4 residues before the CDR3 end, and the germline J gene provides the missing end. This chain uses TRBV13-1 with TRBJ2-4; TRBD2 aligns across 9 bases. From germline, CDR1 is NSHNY and CDR2 SYGAGN. This CDR3 spans 16 amino acids. V lost 2 bases, J lost 0 bases, and 4 bases stayed unmatched. CDR3 DNA, as far as it was read: TGTGCCAGCAGTGAGGGGACTGGGTATAGTCAAAAC. Its protein product is CASSEGTGYSQN. The whole CDR3 reads CASSEGTGYSQNTLYF.

The table lists this clone with many counts. Mouse gene names and germline throughout. Read data end 4 residues before the CDR3 end; the end is taken from the germline J gene. The sample carries other DNA sequences with the same CDR3. This rearrangement joins TRBV19 to TRBJ2-2; D remains unclear. The CDR3 runs to 12 residues. CDR1 is FNHDT, CDR2 SITEND, per germline (reference sequence). V shed 6 bases and J shed 1 base, with 4 bases lying between them. The part of the CDR3 DNA that was read is TGTGCCAGCACCAGAAACACCGGG. Protein sequence: CASTRNTG. The whole CDR3 is CASTRNTGQLYF.

This clone has a handful of counts. Mouse gene names and germline throughout. The read terminates 4 residues ahead of where the CDR3 ends, so the germline J gene completes it. The chain joins TRBV31 to TRBJ1-2, with 7 bases lining up with TRBD1. This CDR3 is 14 amino acids long. V lost 1 base to trimming and J lost 0 bases; unmatched junction nucleotides: 2. The germline gives CDR1 GKSSPN, CDR2 SITVG. The covered CDR3 bases are TGTGCCTGGAGTCATCAGGGGGCAAACTCC. The encoded protein is CAWSHQGANS. The entire CDR3 is CAWSHQGANSDYTF.